This TCR beta chain was sequenced for a study of T cell repertoires in cytomegalovirus infection. CDR1 LGHNA and CDR2 YSLEER come from the germline V gene. This CDR3 is built from 15 residues. Trimming took 0 bases from V and 8 from J; bases not matched to a gene: 5. The sample holds a few counts of this clonotype. Its antigen is currently unknown. General study results and limits: CMV-specific TCR beta clonotypes restricted by HLA-C dominated the ex vivo response.

TCRdb fed the reads into MiXCR, producing one record per CDR3 protein. The data hold 150,000 to 200,000 distinct CDR3 sequences, with 8% to 10% observed a single time. Input material: PBMCs. The receptor was isolated from a human donor in good health (CMV status not recorded). Some clones in this sample may be carry-over from other donors' samples. The chain is built from TRBV4-3 and TRBJ2-4; 9 bases align to TRBD1. CDR3 nucleotides: TGCGCCAGCAGCCAAGATGACAGGGGGTATGACATTCAGTACTTC. Amino acids: CASSQDDRGYDIQYF.